The present entry profiles one T cell receptor beta chain with its context. V lost 8 bases and J lost 5; bases outside the gene matches: 5. This CDR3 comprises 12 residues. Per the germline V gene, CDR1 is MNHEY and CDR2 is SVGAGI. The data are from a study of blood T cell repertoires in COVID-19. As for the study in general: Whether acute or convalescent, the COVID-19 samples came from the United States, Italy and Spain. Sample material is recorded as cDNA or gDNA derived from T cells, B-cell-depleted T cells, or PBMCs.

Here immunoSEQ multiplex PCR was the method, and the copy in TCRdb shows in-frame clones only, minus some. The sample lists 80,000 to 100,000 clones, roughly 80% seen once, with around 9.9% in the top ten. This TCR came from a man in his 70s with active or convalescent COVID-19. The V gene is TRBV6-5, the J gene TRBJ2-5; TRBD1 aligns across 7 bases. The sequenced sample was peripheral blood. DNA for the CDR3: TGTGCCAGCGTGAGGGGGCAGGAGACCCAGTACTTC. It is translated as CASVRGQETQYF.